Below, one T cell receptor beta chain is given with its context. Its antigen is unknown. The data derive from a study of CD8 T cells in ankylosing spondylitis. The study, taken as a whole, reports: The authors found the disease-linked clones to be CD8+ and relatively rare in peripheral blood. In ankylosing spondylitis patients, matched synovial fluid reportedly showed significant enrichment of disease-linked clones. Earlier reports found some motif variants in synovial fluid and blood in reactive arthritis. What seemed typical of ankylosing spondylitis blood was a TCR beta motif built from about 8 highly homologous variants.

The CDR3 length is 15 residues. Trimming took off 1 base at V and 2 bases at J, with 12 bases between the two ends. CDR1 and CDR2 from the germline V gene are LGHDT and YNNKEL (reference sequence). TCRdb re-analysed the 5' RACE reads in MiXCR, keeping a single row per CDR3 protein. The profile shows around 300,000 distinct CDR3 sequences, roughly 10% of them singletons. Material: blood, either unsorted or a sorted T cell fraction (not recorded which). The chain carries TRBV3-1 and TRBJ2-7, with D perhaps matching TRBD1 or TRBD2 (5 bases each). This clonotype originated in a female donor with ankylosing spondylitis or in good health (not recorded which). CDR3 in amino acids: CASSQGSGLAYEQYF. For the CDR3, the DNA is TGTGCCAGCAGCCAAGGATCGGGGCTCGCCTACGAGCAGTACTTC.